This T cell receptor (beta chain) was captured in a study of CD8 T cells in Susac syndrome. With random hexamers, roughly 0.5 to 1 ug RNA was reverse transcribed. The CDR3 of TCR beta was amplified by immunoSEQ multiplex PCR across 54 Vbeta and 13 Jbeta. TCRdb used MiXCR to reprocess the immunoSEQ multiplex PCR reads, holding one entry per CDR3 protein. The sample has under 95,000 distinct CDR3 sequences; 95% are singletons. In blood CD8+ and CD4+ T cells, TCR beta underwent sequencing. Susac syndrome patients met recently defined diagnostic criteria for definite or probable disease. The authors negatively isolated CD8+ and CD4+ T cells and FACS-enriched TEMRA cells. This CDR3 has 13 amino acids. Trimming cost V 4 bases and J 5 bases, with 9 bases left between them. The germline gives CDR1 MNHEY, CDR2 SVGAGI.

The TCR originated in a human donor with Susac syndrome. Sequencing used CD8+ T cells from PBMCs. This chain links TRBV6-5 with TRBJ2-1; D is undetermined. This CDR3 is CASSSRIDNEQFF. Written as DNA, the CDR3 is TGTGCCAGCAGTTCTCGGATCGACAATGAGCAGTTCTTC.